Each of the 20 T cell receptor beta chains below was sequenced from the same sample in a study of T-cell reconstitution after alpha-beta-depleted transplantation in children. It was with unique molecular identifiers that the TCRbeta library was prepared. TCRdb re-called the PCR reads through MiXCR, storing one row per CDR3 protein. The sample contains around 300,000 distinct CDR3 sequences, roughly a tenth of which appear only once. The sample here was PBMCs, taken before TCRalphabeta/CD19-depleted stem cell transplant. The receptors stem from a boy under two years old with acute myeloid leukemia, due to receive a stem cell transplant.

The sample holds many counts of this clonotype. The CDR3 spells CSASGTSITSRFEQYF. The CDR3 DNA sequence: TGCAGTGCTAGTGGGACCTCGATCACTTCTAGGTTCGAGCAGTACTTC. This chain links TRBV20-1 with TRBJ2-7; D could derive from TRBD1 or TRBD2 (5 bases each). CDR3 size: 16 residues. CDR1 is DFQATT, CDR2 SNEGSKA, per germline (reference sequence). V was trimmed by 3 bases and J by 6 bases, leaving 24 bases between them.

V and J are TRBV4-1 and TRBJ2-1; the D gene is possibly TRBD2 (5 bases). The CDR3 contains 16 residues. Germline V lookup: CDR1 MGHRA, CDR2 YSYEKL. The V end lost 1 base, the J end lost 5 bases, and 15 bases lay between the germline ends. The CDR3 sequence: CASSQVSGVHNNEQFF. In DNA, the CDR3 is TGCGCCAGCAGCCAAGTCTCCGGGGTTCATAACAATGAGCAGTTCTTC.

There are many counts of this clonotype. The chain joins TRBV6-4 to TRBJ2-2; a weak D match, TRBD1 (5 bases). The CDR3 covers 13 residues. CDR1 and CDR2 from the germline V gene are MRHNA and SNTAGT. V lost 3 bases to trimming and J lost 5 bases, with 7 bases between them. The CDR3 is CASSESGTGELFF. The CDR3 DNA sequence: TGTGCCAGCAGTGAATCAGGGACCGGGGAGCTGTTTTTT.

Ten or more counts support this clonotype. The rearrangement uses TRBV5-1 and TRBJ2-7; the match to TRBD1 covers 9 bases. The CDR3 length is 15 residues. The ends lost 1 base at V and 4 bases at J; junction bases unmatched: 6. Germline loops: CDR1 SGHRS, CDR2 YFSETQ. The CDR3 reads CASSLTQGAVYEQYF. The CDR3 nucleotides are TGCGCCAGCAGCTTGACACAGGGGGCGGTATACGAGCAGTACTTC.

With respect to this clonotype: Just one base apart from a much larger clone, this may be a read error. The V call is TRBV10-3, the J call TRBJ2-1; D uncertain. The CDR3 loop spans 17 amino acids. Germline assignment: CDR1 ENHRY and CDR2 SYGVKD. The CDR3 sequence is CAISETLGLLNYNDQFF. DNA of the CDR3: TGTGCCATCAGTGAGACACTCGGGCTCTTAAATTACAATGACCAGTTCTTC.

This clonotype has ten or more counts. This chain connects TRBV2 to TRBJ2-3; D is unresolved. This CDR3 has 13 amino acids. Per the germline V gene, CDR1 is SNHLY and CDR2 is FYNNEI. V lost 3 bases, J lost 4 bases, and 8 bases lay in between. The DNA of the CDR3 is TGTGCCAGCAGTGAGTTAAGTTCAGATACGCAGTATTTT. It encodes CASSELSSDTQYF. Using reference TRBV2 and TRBJ2-3 for the parts outside the CDR3, the full variable domain is EPEVTQTPSHQVTQMGQEVILRCVPISNHLYFYWYRQILGQKVEFLVSFYNNEISEKSEIFDDQFSVERPDGSNFTLKIRSTKLEDSAMYFCASSELSSDTQYFGPGTRLTVL.

This clonotype appeared many times. The chain carries TRBV24-1 and TRBJ2-2, with unresolved D. The ends were cut back, 8 bases at V and 1 base at J, with 7 bases in the middle. CDR1 is KGHDR, CDR2 SFDVKD, per germline. This CDR3 is 13 amino acids long. The chain's CDR3 is CATISQNTGELFF. The CDR3, as DNA: TGTGCCACCATCTCACAGAACACCGGGGAGCTGTTTTTT.

This clonotype has a handful of counts. This sequence joins TRBV5-4 and TRBJ2-1; D is perhaps TRBD2 (6 bases). Germline V gene lookup returns CDR1 SGHNT and CDR2 YYREEE (reference sequence). The CDR3 sequence is 13 residues long. The ends were cut back, 3 bases at V and 7 bases at J, with 11 bases in the middle. CDR3 nucleotide sequence: TGTGCCAGCAGCTGGACTATGGGGAATGAGCAGTTCTTC. This sequence encodes CASSWTMGNEQFF.

This clonotype has only a few counts. The rearrangement uses TRBV2 and TRBJ2-3; no definite D call. Germline V gene data show CDR1 as SNHLY and CDR2 as FYNNEI. The V end lost 4 bases, the J end lost 5 bases, and 4 bases lay between the germline ends. This CDR3 has 11 residues. CDR3 in DNA: TGTGCCAGCAGTGTGCGAGATACGCAGTATTTT. Translation: CASSVRDTQYF.

This clonotype was seen at least ten times. The gene calls are TRBV20-1 and TRBJ1-2, with D possibly being TRBD1 (5 bases). Trimming pared 1 base from V and 4 bases from J, leaving 13 bases between. This CDR3 comprises 14 residues. The germline CDR1 and CDR2 sequences are DFQATT and SNEGSKA (reference sequence). The CDR3 loop is CSARAPGTAYGYTF. The CDR3 DNA follows: TGCAGTGCTAGAGCCCCCGGGACGGCCTATGGCTACACCTTC.

This sequence joins TRBV20-1 and TRBJ1-4; D is possibly TRBD1 (5 bases). Germline-derived CDR1 and CDR2 are DFQATT and SNEGSKA (reference sequence). The V and J ends lost 0 bases and 2 bases respectively, with 10 bases between them. CDR3 length: 15 residues. CDR3 region: CSARDLRETNEKLFF. The CDR3 nucleotides are TGCAGTGCTAGAGACCTCAGGGAGACTAATGAAAAACTGTTTTTT.

This clonotype was found many times. The genes are TRBV6-2 or TRBV6-3 and TRBJ2-1; TRBD2 matches at 13 bases. Per germline, CDR1 MNHEY and CDR2 SVGEGT. CDR3 length: 17 amino acids. V shed 0 bases and J 4 bases; nucleotides not matched to a gene: 3. The CDR3 protein is CASSYSGLAGVYNEQFF. The CDR3 DNA reads as TGTGCCAGCAGTTACTCCGGACTAGCGGGAGTTTACAATGAGCAGTTCTTC.

This clonotype was observed many times. V gene TRBV7-9 combines with J gene TRBJ2-1, with a tentative D call TRBD1 (6 bases). There are 17 residues in the CDR3. Trimming pared 1 base from V and 5 bases from J, leaving 18 bases between. Germline CDR1 reads SEHNR; CDR2 reads FQNEAQ (reference sequence). The CDR3 nucleotides read TGTGCCAGCAGCTTAGTTCCCTCAGGGGATCCTAACAATGAGCAGTTCTTC. Protein: CASSLVPSGDPNNEQFF. Together with reference TRBV7-9 and TRBJ2-1, the CDR3 gives the full variable domain: DTGVSQNPRHKITKRGQNVTFRCDPISEHNRLYWYRQTLGQGPEFLTYFQNEAQLEKSRLLSDRFSAERPKGSFSTLEIQRTEQGDSAMYLCASSLVPSGDPNNEQFFGPGTRLTVL.

This clonotype was recorded at least ten times. The CDR3 DNA sequence: TGCAGTGCGACAGGGACTAGCAGTTACGAGCAGTACTTC. Translating it yields CSATGTSSYEQYF. V usage is TRBV20-1 and J usage is TRBJ2-7, with 9 bases that match TRBD2. The CDR3 is 13 amino acids. Germline trimming cut 6 bases from V and 4 bases from J; bases unmatched to any gene: 7. Per germline, CDR1 DFQATT and CDR2 SNEGSKA (reference sequence).

This clonotype was seen a few times. The chain has TRBV19 and TRBJ2-1; D possibly matches TRBD1 or TRBD2 (5 bases each). V was trimmed by 6 bases and J by 7 bases, leaving 16 bases between them. The CDR3 sequence is 14 residues long. The germline gives CDR1 LNHDA, CDR2 SQIVND (reference sequence). As DNA, the CDR3 is TGTGCCAGTAGCCCAGGGAGCTTTTATAATGAGCAGTTCTTC. Its translation: CASSPGSFYNEQFF.

This clonotype was counted between two and nine times. The chain has TRBV6-1 and TRBJ2-1; a weak D match, TRBD1 (6 bases). Trimming removed 3 bases from V and 2 bases from J, with 11 bases in between. The CDR3 is 15 residues long. CDR1 MNHNS and CDR2 SASEGT come from the germline V gene. The DNA for the CDR3 is TGTGCCAGCAGTGATGACAGGAATACCTACAATGAGCAGTTCTTC. Its translation is CASSDDRNTYNEQFF.

The V gene is TRBV7-2, the J gene TRBJ2-1; 8 bases map to TRBD2. The CDR3 sequence is 16 residues long. Losses at the gene ends were 1 base for V and 4 bases for J; bases not matched to a gene: 6. In germline, CDR1 is SGHTA, CDR2 FQGNSA. Here the CDR3 DNA reads TGTGCCAGCAGCTTAGTGGGCGGGAGGACATACAATGAGCAGTTCTTC. Its protein product is CASSLVGGRTYNEQFF.

Details on this clonotype: This may arise from a read error, as a much more abundant clone is one base away. The J gene is TRBJ2-5, the V gene TRBV11-2; 9 positions match TRBD1. Germline V lookup: CDR1 SGHAT, CDR2 FQNNGV. Trimming at V came to 6 bases and at J to 3 bases, leaving 5 bases not matched to a gene. CDR3 length equals 14 residues. CDR3 sequence reads: CASRFWTGEETQYF. The CDR3 nucleotides read TGTGCCAGCAGATTCTGGACAGGGGAAGAGACCCAGTACTTC.

V usage is TRBV24-1 and J usage is TRBJ2-2; D gene ambiguous. Germline CDR1 and CDR2: KGHDR and SFDVKD. Trimming removed 4 bases from V and 1 base from J, with 0 bases in between. This CDR3 is built from 12 residues. CDR3 in DNA: TGTGCCACCAGTGAGAACACCGGGGAGCTGTTTTTT. Translating it yields CATSENTGELFF.

This sequence joins TRBV12-5 and TRBJ2-3; D unclear. The germline V gene has CDR1 LGHNT and CDR2 FRNRAP. This CDR3 comprises 13 residues. Trimming left V 5 bases short and J 6 bases short, with 12 bases between. CDR3: CASGTSTLDTQYF. CDR3 coding DNA: TGTGCTAGTGGTACCTCCACGCTGGATACGCAGTATTTT.